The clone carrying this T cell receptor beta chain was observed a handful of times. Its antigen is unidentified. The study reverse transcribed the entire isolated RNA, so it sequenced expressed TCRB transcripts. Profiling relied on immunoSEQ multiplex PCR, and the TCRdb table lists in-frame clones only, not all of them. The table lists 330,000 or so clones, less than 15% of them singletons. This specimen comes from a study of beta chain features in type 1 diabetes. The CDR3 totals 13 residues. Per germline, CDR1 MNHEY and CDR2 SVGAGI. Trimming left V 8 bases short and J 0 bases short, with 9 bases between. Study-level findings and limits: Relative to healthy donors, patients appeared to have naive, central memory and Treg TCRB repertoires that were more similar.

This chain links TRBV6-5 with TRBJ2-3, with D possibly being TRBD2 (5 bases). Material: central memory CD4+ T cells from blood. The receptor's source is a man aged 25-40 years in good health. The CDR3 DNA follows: TGTGCCAGCGAGGGTAGGAGCACAGATACGCAGTATTTT. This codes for CASEGRSTDTQYF.